This T cell receptor (beta chain) was identified during a study of Ad26.COV2.S vaccination and SARS-CoV-2 variants. Across the whole study: Of the COV1001 trial arms, the Ad26.COV2.S arm included the donor.

In germline, CDR1 is MGHDK, CDR2 SYGVNS. The CDR3 is 12 amino acids. J gave up 3 bases and V 6 bases, and 1 base lay outside the gene matches. The treatment is: approximately 18 received Ad26.COV2.S at low or high dose, single or two shots; about 5 received placebo; per-sample allocation not given. Sample collection was performed on day 63 after the first vaccine or placebo injection. Ad26 vector vaccine expressed Wuhan-strain SARS-CoV-2 spike. Here immunoSEQ multiplex PCR was the method, and the copy in TCRdb shows in-frame clones only, minus some. The profile shows some 330,000 clones, 85% to 90% of them singletons.

The sequenced sample was peripheral blood, obtained in a trial of Ad26.COV2.S vaccine versus placebo. The receptor's source is a person aged 18-60 years who received the Ad26.COV2.S COVID-19 vaccine or a placebo. The chain employs TRBV25-1 and TRBJ1-1, with 7 bases that match TRBD1. CDR3 loop: CASRQGYTEAFF. For the CDR3, the DNA is TGTGCCAGCAGACAGGGGTACACTGAAGCTTTCTTT.